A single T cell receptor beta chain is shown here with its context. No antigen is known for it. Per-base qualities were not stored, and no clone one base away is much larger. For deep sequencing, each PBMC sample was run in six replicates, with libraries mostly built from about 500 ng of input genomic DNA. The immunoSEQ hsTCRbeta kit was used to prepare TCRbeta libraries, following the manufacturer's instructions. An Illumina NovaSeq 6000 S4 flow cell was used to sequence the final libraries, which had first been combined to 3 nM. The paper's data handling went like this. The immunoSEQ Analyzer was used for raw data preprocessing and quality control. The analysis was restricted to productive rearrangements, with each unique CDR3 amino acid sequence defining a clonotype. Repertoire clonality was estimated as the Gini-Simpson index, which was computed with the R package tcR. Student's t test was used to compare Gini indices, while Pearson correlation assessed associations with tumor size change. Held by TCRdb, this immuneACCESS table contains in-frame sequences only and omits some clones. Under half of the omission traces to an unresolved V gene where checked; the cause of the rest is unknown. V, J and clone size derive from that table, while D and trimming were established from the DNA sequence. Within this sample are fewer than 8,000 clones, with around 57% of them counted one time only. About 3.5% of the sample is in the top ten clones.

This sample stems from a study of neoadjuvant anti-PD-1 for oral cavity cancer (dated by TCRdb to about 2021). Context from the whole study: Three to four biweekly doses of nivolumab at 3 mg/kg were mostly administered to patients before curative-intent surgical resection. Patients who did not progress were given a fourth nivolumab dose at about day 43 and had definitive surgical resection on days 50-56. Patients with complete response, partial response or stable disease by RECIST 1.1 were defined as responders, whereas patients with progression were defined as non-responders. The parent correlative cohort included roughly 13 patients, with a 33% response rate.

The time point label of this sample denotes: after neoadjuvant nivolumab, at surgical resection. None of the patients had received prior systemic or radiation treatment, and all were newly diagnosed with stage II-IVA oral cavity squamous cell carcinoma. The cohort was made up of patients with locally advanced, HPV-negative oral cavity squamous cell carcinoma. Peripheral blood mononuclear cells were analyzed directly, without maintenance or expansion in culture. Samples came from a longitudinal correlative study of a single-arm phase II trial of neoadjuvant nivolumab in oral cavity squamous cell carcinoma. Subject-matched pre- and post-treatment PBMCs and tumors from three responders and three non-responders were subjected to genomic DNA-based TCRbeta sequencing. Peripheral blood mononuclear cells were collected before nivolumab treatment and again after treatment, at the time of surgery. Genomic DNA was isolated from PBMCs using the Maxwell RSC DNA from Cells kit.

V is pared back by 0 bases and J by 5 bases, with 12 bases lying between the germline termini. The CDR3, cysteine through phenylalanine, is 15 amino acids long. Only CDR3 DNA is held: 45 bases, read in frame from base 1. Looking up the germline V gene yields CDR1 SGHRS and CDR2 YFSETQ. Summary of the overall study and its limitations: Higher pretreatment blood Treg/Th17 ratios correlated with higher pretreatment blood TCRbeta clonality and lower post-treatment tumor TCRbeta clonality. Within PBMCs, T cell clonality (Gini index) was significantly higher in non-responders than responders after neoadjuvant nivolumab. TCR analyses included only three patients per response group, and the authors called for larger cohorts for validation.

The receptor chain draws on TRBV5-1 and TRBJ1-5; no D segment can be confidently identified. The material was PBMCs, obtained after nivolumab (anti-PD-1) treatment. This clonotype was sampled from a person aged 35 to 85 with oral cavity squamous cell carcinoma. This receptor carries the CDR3 CASSLVGSEDQPQHF. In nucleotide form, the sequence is TGCGCCAGCAGCTTGGTGGGGTCTGAGGATCAGCCCCAGCATTTT.